Below are 22 T cell receptor beta chains sequenced from a single sample in a study of CD4 T cells in relation to SARS-CoV-2 and coronaviruses. Clones were read by immunoSEQ multiplex PCR, and TCRdb kept only the in-frame ones, dropping some. The data hold 14,000 or so clones, with about 73% observed a single time. Antigens of these TCRs are unknown. CD4+ T cells from unexposed donors were obtained before the COVID-19 pandemic (2011-2018). After less than 11 days of culture, CD4+ T cells were isolated. The specimen was CD4+ T cells from PBMCs, cultured in vitro. The receptors originated from a human donor in good health.

The chain uses TRBV9 and TRBJ1-2; D perhaps matches TRBD1 (5 bases). Germline-derived CDR1 and CDR2 are SGDLS and YYNGEE. V shed 0 bases and J shed 2 bases, with 5 bases lying between them. The CDR3 runs to 13 residues. The DNA of the CDR3 is TGTGCCAGCAGCGTAGACAGGAACTATGGCTACACCTTC. Amino acids: CASSVDRNYGYTF.

The chain employs TRBV2 and TRBJ2-1; D could derive from TRBD1 or TRBD2 (5 bases each). V lost 8 bases to trimming and J lost 4 bases, with 18 bases between them. CDR1 and CDR2 (germline): SNHLY, FYNNEI. The CDR3 runs 15 residues. The CDR3 reads CASAGGQRGYNEQFF. CDR3 nucleotide sequence: TGTGCCAGCGCGGGCGGCCAGAGGGGATACAATGAGCAGTTCTTC.

This chain joins TRBV10-3 and TRBJ2-7; D ambiguous. The V end was cut by 0 bases, the J end by 0 bases, with 12 bases between. Germline V gene lookup returns CDR1 ENHRY and CDR2 SYGVKD. The CDR3 length is 16 residues. For the CDR3, the DNA is TGTGCCATCAGTGAGTCCGGCGAGGATTACTCCTACGAGCAGTACTTC. Encoded protein: CAISESGEDYSYEQYF.

The V call is TRBV6-1, the J call TRBJ1-2; TRBD1 aligns across 8 bases. CDR1 is MNHNS and CDR2 is SASEGT in the germline V gene. With V trimmed by 0 bases and J by 8 bases, 8 bases remained unmatched. The CDR3 covers 15 residues. Written as DNA, the CDR3 is TGTGCCAGCAGTGAAGCGGCCCCAGGGGGCCGAGGCTACACCTTC. It encodes CASSEAAPGGRGYTF.

The genes are TRBV19 and TRBJ2-7, with TRBD1 matching 7 bases. Germline CDR1 reads LNHDA; CDR2 reads SQIVND (reference sequence). J gave up 2 bases and V 5 bases, and 12 bases lay outside the gene matches. The CDR3 covers 16 residues. CDR3 nucleotides: TGTGCCAGTAGTCGAAGGACAGGCCGCCTTCCCTACGAGCAGTACTTC. This translates into CASSRRTGRLPYEQYF.

The chain couples TRBV15 to TRBJ1-3, with no clear D. The CDR3 is 16 amino acids. Trimming took 0 bases from V and 3 from J, leaving 12 bases between them. Germline loops: CDR1 LNHNV, CDR2 YYDKDF (reference sequence). The CDR3 region is CATSRDRAGLGNTIYF. CDR3 DNA sequence: TGTGCCACCAGCAGAGATCGGGCGGGTCTTGGAAACACCATATATTTT.

V gene TRBV3-1 (or the pseudogene TRBV3-2) combines with J gene TRBJ2-1, with D perhaps matching TRBD2 (7 bases). This CDR3 comprises 13 residues. The V end lost 2 bases, the J end lost 11 bases, and 13 bases lay between the germline ends. CDR1 is LGHDT and CDR2 is YNNKEL in the germline V gene (reference sequence). The CDR3 DNA is TGTGCCAGCAGCCAATCTCACGGGGGGCAGCAGTTCTTC. Translating gives CASSQSHGGQQFF.

This clone was recorded a few times. The chain carries TRBV10-2 and TRBJ2-7; D is ambiguous. The germline V gene has CDR1 WSHSY and CDR2 SAAADI. CDR3 length equals 10 residues. With 8 bases removed from V and 3 bases from J, the gap between germline ends came to 5 bases. This chain's CDR3 is CASLVYEQYF. The CDR3 DNA reads as TGCGCCAGCTTAGTCTACGAGCAGTACTTC.

This chain links TRBV19 with TRBJ1-1; TRBD1 is a possible D gene (6 bases). Germline values: CDR1 LNHDA, CDR2 SQIVND (reference sequence). The CDR3 is made up of 14 amino acids. V shed 5 bases and J shed 0 bases, with 10 bases lying between them. The CDR3 spells CASSSAGVNTEAFF. DNA of the CDR3: TGTGCCAGTAGTTCTGCAGGGGTGAACACTGAAGCTTTCTTT.

The CDR3 coding sequence is TGTGCCAGCAGCTTAAGGCCGCTATATGACTCTGGAAACACCATATATTTT. It yields the protein CASSLRPLYDSGNTIYF. The chain joins TRBV13 to TRBJ1-3, with D uncertain. CDR1 and CDR2 (germline): PRHDT, FYEKMQ (reference sequence). V gave up 2 bases and J gave up 0 bases, with 14 bases separating them. The CDR3 extends over 17 amino acids.

This sequence joins TRBV6-6 and TRBJ1-1, with 9 bases that match TRBD1. CDR3 size: 15 residues. Germline CDR1 reads MNHNY; CDR2 reads SVGAGI (reference sequence). Trimming cost V 5 bases and J 4 bases; bases outside gene matches: 8. In DNA form, the CDR3 reads TGTGCCAGCAGTCGTAAACAGGGGGCCGTCACTGAAGCTTTCTTT. As protein: CASSRKQGAVTEAFF.

The chain is built from TRBV7-8 and TRBJ2-2, with a possible D match to TRBD2 (6 bases). V shed 4 bases and J shed 5 bases, with 20 bases lying between them. Germline values: CDR1 SGHVS, CDR2 FQNEAQ. The CDR3 extends over 17 amino acids. The CDR3 sequence is CASSYRLGSEGTGELFF. The CDR3 coding sequence is TGTGCCAGCAGCTATAGACTAGGGTCCGAGGGTACCGGGGAGCTGTTTTTT.

This sequence joins TRBV20-1 and TRBJ1-6; D call uncertain. The V end lost 3 bases, the J end lost 7 bases, and 13 bases lay between the germline ends. The CDR3 sequence is 14 residues long. Germline V gives CDR1 DFQATT, CDR2 SNEGSKA (reference sequence). The chain's CDR3 is CSASGSQTNSPLHF. CDR3 nucleotide sequence: TGCAGTGCTAGTGGCAGCCAGACAAATTCACCCCTCCACTTT.

This chain links TRBV29-1 with TRBJ1-1, with D possibly TRBD1 on 5 matching bases. The germline V gene has CDR1 SQVTM and CDR2 ANQGSEA. The CDR3 runs 12 residues. The V end was cut by 8 bases, the J end by 4 bases, with 14 bases between. The CDR3 DNA sequence: TGCAGCTCTTTTGCCGGGGCCACTGAAGCTTTCTTT. It specifies CSSFAGATEAFF.

This chain uses TRBV10-3 with TRBJ1-3, with 9 positions matching TRBD1. Trimming at V came to 0 bases and at J to 2 bases, leaving 5 bases not matched to a gene. Germline-derived CDR1 and CDR2 are ENHRY and SYGVKD. This CDR3 is built from 17 residues. For the CDR3, the DNA is TGTGCCATCAGTGAGTCTGACAGGGGGGAAGCTGGAAACACCATATATTTT. This codes for CAISESDRGEAGNTIYF.

The V gene is TRBV6-6, the J gene TRBJ2-7, with D hard to call. The CDR3 totals 13 residues. CDR1 and CDR2 (germline): MNHNY, SVGAGI (reference sequence). Trimming shortened V by 5 bases and J by 3 bases, and 11 bases separated the two germline ends. The CDR3 spells CASSPQSGYEQYF. The DNA of the CDR3 is TGTGCCAGCAGTCCACAGTCAGGCTACGAGCAGTACTTC.

The rearrangement uses TRBV18 and TRBJ2-1; D gene uncertain. Per germline, CDR1 KGHSH and CDR2 LQKENI. The length of the CDR3 is 12 residues. Trimming shortened V by 0 bases and J by 7 bases, and 4 bases separated the two germline ends. The CDR3 loop is CASSPPINEQFF. Written as DNA, the CDR3 is TGTGCCAGCTCACCACCCATAAATGAGCAGTTCTTC.

This clone has only a few counts. The chain couples TRBV7-9 to TRBJ1-2; D unresolved. CDR1 is SEHNR and CDR2 is FQNEAQ in the germline V gene (reference sequence). The length of the CDR3 is 14 residues. Trimming removed 1 base at V and 6 bases at J, with 12 bases between. CDR3 region: CASSLVVRTDGYTF. The CDR3 region has the DNA TGTGCCAGCAGCTTAGTAGTCAGGACGGATGGCTACACCTTC.

The rearrangement uses TRBV29-1 and TRBJ2-7; no clear D gene. The CDR3 consists of 12 residues. Deletions cut 4 bases from V and 2 bases from J, with 9 bases between. Germline loops: CDR1 SQVTM, CDR2 ANQGSEA. This CDR3 reads CSVVRSTYEQYF. CDR3 nucleotide sequence: TGCAGCGTTGTCCGATCGACCTACGAGCAGTACTTC.

The chain has TRBV5-1 and TRBJ2-1; D not certain. The CDR3 loop spans 15 amino acids. Germline CDR1 reads SGHRS; CDR2 reads YFSETQ. The V end lost 1 base, the J end lost 5 bases, and 13 bases lay between the germline ends. The CDR3 nucleotides read TGCGCCAGCAGCTTGAGCTGGACGGAAAACAATGAGCAGTTCTTC. Its translation is CASSLSWTENNEQFF.

The V gene is TRBV29-1, the J gene TRBJ2-5, with 8 bases aligning to TRBD1. The germline V gene has CDR1 SQVTM and CDR2 ANQGSEA. Trimming took 6 bases from V and 5 from J; bases not matched to a gene: 5. The CDR3 runs 12 residues. CDR3 DNA sequence: TGCAGCGTACCAGGGGGCGCGGAGACCCAGTACTTC. Residues: CSVPGGAETQYF.

This clone is medium-sized in the sample. The V call is TRBV4-2, the J call TRBJ2-3; the D is unclear. V was cut by 0 bases and J by 2 bases, with 12 bases left in between. CDR1 and CDR2 from the germline V gene are LGHNA and YNFKEQ. The CDR3 has 16 residues. The CDR3 DNA reads as TGTGCCAGCAGCCAAGATTATGGGGAACCCACAGATACGCAGTATTTT. It encodes CASSQDYGEPTDTQYF.